This T cell receptor beta chain was sequenced for a study of blood T cell repertoires in COVID-19. Study background: COVID-19 samples collected from the United States, Italy and Spain covered acute and convalescent phases. T cells, B-cell-depleted T cells, or PBMCs provided the cDNA or gDNA that served as material.

Libraries were prepared by immunoSEQ multiplex PCR; TCRdb keeps only in-frame clonotypes and omits some of them. Of about 54,000 clones listed, roughly four fifths are singletons. Trimming left V 6 bases short and J 1 base short, with 7 bases between. Germline V CDR1 and CDR2: MNHEY, SVGAGI. The CDR3 is 13 amino acids. The origin of this receptor is a woman aged 55-70 years with acute or convalescent COVID-19. The chain links TRBV6-5 to TRBJ1-3; TRBD1 might be the D (5 bases). The material sequenced was peripheral blood. The CDR3 nucleotides are TGTGCCAGCAGACGACAGTCTGGAAACACCATATATTTT. This encodes CASRRQSGNTIYF.